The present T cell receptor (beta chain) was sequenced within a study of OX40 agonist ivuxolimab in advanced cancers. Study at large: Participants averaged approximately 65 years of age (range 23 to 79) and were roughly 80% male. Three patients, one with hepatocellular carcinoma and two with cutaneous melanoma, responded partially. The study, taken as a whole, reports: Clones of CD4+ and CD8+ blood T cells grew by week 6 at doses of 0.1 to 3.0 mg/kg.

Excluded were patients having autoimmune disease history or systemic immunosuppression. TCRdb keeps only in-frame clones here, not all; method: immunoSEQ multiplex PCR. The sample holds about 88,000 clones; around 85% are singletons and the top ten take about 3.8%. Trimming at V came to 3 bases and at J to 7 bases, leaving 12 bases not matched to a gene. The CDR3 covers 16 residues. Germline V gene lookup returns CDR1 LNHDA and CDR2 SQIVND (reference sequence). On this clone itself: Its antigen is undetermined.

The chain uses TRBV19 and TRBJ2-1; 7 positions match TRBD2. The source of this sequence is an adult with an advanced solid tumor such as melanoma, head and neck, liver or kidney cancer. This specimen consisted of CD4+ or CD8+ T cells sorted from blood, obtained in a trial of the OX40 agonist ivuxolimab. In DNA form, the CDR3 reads TGTGCCAGTAGTATTCGGTCCTGGGCGGGAGCGAATGAGCAGTTCTTC. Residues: CASSIRSWAGANEQFF.